This T cell receptor beta chain originates from a study of OX40 agonist ivuxolimab in advanced cancers. Notes on the research overall: Ivuxolimab was an agonistic, fully human IgG2 monoclonal antibody directed against OX40 (CD134), a costimulatory receptor. Intravenous ivuxolimab was administered to patients every 2 weeks at six dose levels: 0.01, 0.1, 0.3, 1.5, 3 and 10 mg/kg. Among the 52 dose-escalation patients, around 20 had hepatocellular carcinoma, roughly 15 melanoma, 9 renal cell carcinoma and 9 head and neck cancer. In the dose-escalation cohort, 65% to 90% of patients were male, and the mean age was approximately 60 years, with a range of about 23 to 90. Patients were allowed to have had prior anti-PD-1, anti-PD-L1 or anti-CTLA-4 therapy, and around two fifths of the dose-escalation patients had been treated with checkpoint inhibitors. Partial responses were achieved by three dose-escalation patients, of whom one had hepatocellular carcinoma and two had cutaneous melanoma. The purpose of peripheral TCRbeta sequencing was to test whether ivuxolimab changed TCR sequence diversity and led to clonal T-cell expansion. The monotherapy dose-escalation portion (N ≈ 50 patients) of the phase I ivuxolimab trial is reported in the paper.

What the study reported, not specific to this receptor: The antigen specificity of the clonally expanded peripheral T cells was not determined. Low levels of normalized T-cell clonal expansion were also seen in some patients who did not respond. At doses of 0.1 to 3.0 mg/kg, clonal expansion of both CD4+ and CD8+ blood T cells was observed from baseline to week 6. After ivuxolimab, more expanded clones were found on average in CD8+ T cells than in CD4+ T cells. Partial responders in the 0.1-3.0 mg/kg groups had among the lowest normalized peripheral clonal expansion, especially among CD8+ T cells.

The trial excluded patients who had a history of autoimmune disease or who were on systemic immunosuppression. In every dose cohort, peripheral blood was drawn for TCR sequencing at baseline, cycle 4 day 1, and cycle 7 day 1. The samples were drawn from a first-in-human, open-label, multicenter phase I dose-escalation trial of ivuxolimab. The trial enrolled adults with locally advanced or metastatic head and neck squamous cell, hepatocellular, melanoma or renal cell carcinoma. Before TCR sequencing, CD4+ T cells and CD8+ T cells were sorted from peripheral blood as separate populations. On this clone: What antigen it recognizes has not been identified. Per-base quality was not reported, and no clone a single base away is much larger than it.

The germline V gene yields KGHSH for CDR1 and LQKENI for CDR2. V is reduced by 2 bases and J by 2 bases, leaving a spacing of 8 bases between them. The CDR3 spans 14 residues, from the cysteine through the phenylalanine. The DNA shown is the 42-base CDR3, in frame from base 1. Genomic DNA was isolated from the sorted cells so that the TCRbeta CDR3 region could be sequenced. The immunoSEQ Assay was used to sequence the TCRbeta CDR3 regions. TCRdb limited this immuneACCESS table to in-frame rearrangements with V and J called. A share of clones is missing; checked studies link under half to unresolved V genes, and the rest is unexplained. This sample comprises 40,000 to 50,000 clones, approximately 90% of them detected only once. Together, the top ten hold around 35% of the sample.

The chain employs TRBV18 and TRBJ2-3, with no D gene named confidently. This material consisted of CD4+ or CD8+ T cells sorted from blood, taken in a trial of the OX40 agonist ivuxolimab. The clonotype originates from an adult with an advanced solid tumor such as melanoma, head and neck, liver or kidney cancer. The DNA sequence reads TGTGCCAGCTCACCAGCGAGGCTCACAGATACGCAGTATTTT. Translated, this gives CASSPARLTDTQYF.